Detailed here is one TCR beta chain. Using immunoSEQ multiplex PCR, the repertoire was profiled, and TCRdb retains in-frame clones only, with some absent. The table lists about 380,000 clones, 70% to 85% of them singletons, with 1.1% in the top ten. The sample is drawn from a study of blood T cell repertoires in COVID-19. Study-wide background: There were acute and convalescent COVID-19 samples, and they came from the United States, Italy and Spain. In each case, the material was cDNA or gDNA derived from T cells, B-cell-depleted T cells, or PBMCs.

This CDR3 is 16 amino acids long. Germline CDR1 reads SQVTM; CDR2 reads ANQGSEA. The V end was cut by 0 bases, the J end by 3 bases, with 15 bases between. The sequence derives from a human donor with acute or convalescent COVID-19. The donor label of this sample is uncertain. Sequencing was done on a sample of peripheral blood. The J gene is TRBJ1-3, the V gene TRBV29-1, with D perhaps TRBD1 (5 bases). The CDR3 region has the DNA TGCAGCGTTGAAGATTGGGGGGGAAGAAGTGGAAACACCATATATTTT. Its protein product is CSVEDWGGRSGNTIYF.